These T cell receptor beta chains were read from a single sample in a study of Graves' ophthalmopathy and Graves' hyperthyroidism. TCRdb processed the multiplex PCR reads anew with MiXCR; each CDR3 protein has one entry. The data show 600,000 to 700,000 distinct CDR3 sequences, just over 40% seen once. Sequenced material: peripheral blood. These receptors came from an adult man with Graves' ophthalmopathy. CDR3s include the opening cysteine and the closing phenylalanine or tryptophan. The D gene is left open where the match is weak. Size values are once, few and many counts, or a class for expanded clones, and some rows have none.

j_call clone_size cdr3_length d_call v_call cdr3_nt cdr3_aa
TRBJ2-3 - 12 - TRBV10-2 TGCGCCAGCAGTGATCTAGAGCTTGCGCAGTATTTT CASSDLELAQYF
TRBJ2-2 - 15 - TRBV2 TGTGCCAGCAGTGAGCTGGGGGGCCCCCTCGGGGAGCTGTTTTTT CASSELGGPLGELFF
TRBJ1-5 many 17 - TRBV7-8 TGTGCCAGCAGCTTAGGTCGTCCAGGGAAACATAATCAGCCCCAGCATTTT CASSLGRPGKHNQPQHF
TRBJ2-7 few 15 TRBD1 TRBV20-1 TGCAGTGCTCCCAGAGGGACAGGCTTACTCTACGAGCAGTACTTC CSAPRGTGLLYEQYF
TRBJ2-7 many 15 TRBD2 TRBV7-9 TGTGCCAGCAGCTTAGCGCGGGAGGGCCTCGGCGAGCAGTACTTC CASSLAREGLGEQYF
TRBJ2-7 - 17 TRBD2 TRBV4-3 TGCGCCAGCAGCCAAGATTATTTGACTAGCCCTGGCTACGAGCAGTACTTC CASSQDYLTSPGYEQYF
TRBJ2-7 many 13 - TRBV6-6 TGTGCCAGCAGCAACACCGACTCCTACGAGCAGTACTTC CASSNTDSYEQYF
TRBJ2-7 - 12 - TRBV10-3 TGTGCCAGCAGGGGACGGAGATACGAGCAGTACTTC CASRGRRYEQYF
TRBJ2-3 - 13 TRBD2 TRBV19 TGTGCCAGTCTAGGCCGGGGGGAAGGCGCGCAGTATTTT CASLGRGEGAQYF
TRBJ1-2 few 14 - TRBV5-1 TGCGCCAGCAGCTTGGGCGGGGAGGACTATGGCTACACCTTC CASSLGGEDYGYTF
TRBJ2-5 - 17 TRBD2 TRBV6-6 TGTGCCAGCAGCCCCGGGGCGGGAGGTGGAGAGCACAGGGCCCAGTACTTC CASSPGAGGGEHRAQYF
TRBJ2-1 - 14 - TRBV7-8 TGTGCCAGCAGCGCATCTGGGCGATACAATGAGCAGTTCTTC CASSASGRYNEQFF
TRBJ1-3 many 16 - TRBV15 TGTGCCACCAGCAGAGTCCCCGGGTGGGATGGGGACACCATATATTTT CATSRVPGWDGDTIYF
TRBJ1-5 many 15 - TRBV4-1 TGCGCCAGCAGCCAAGGAGGGGGATCAAATCAGCCCCAGCATTTT CASSQGGGSNQPQHF
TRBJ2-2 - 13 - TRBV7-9 TGTGCCAGCAGCTTACTCCAGACAGGGGAGCTGTTTTTT CASSLLQTGELFF
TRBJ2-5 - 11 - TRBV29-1 TGCAGCGTTAGGGGATCGGGGACCCAGTACTTC CSVRGSGTQYF
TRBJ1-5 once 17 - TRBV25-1 TGTGCCAGCAGTGATGCTACAGACGCCCCAGTCAATCAGCCCCAGCATTTT CASSDATDAPVNQPQHF
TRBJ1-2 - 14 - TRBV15 TGTGCCACCAGCGCGGGACACGGCTCGTATGGCTACACCTTC CATSAGHGSYGYTF
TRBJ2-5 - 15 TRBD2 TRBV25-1 TGTGCCAGCAGTGCCCTAGCGGGAGGATGGGAGACCCAGTACTTC CASSALAGGWETQYF
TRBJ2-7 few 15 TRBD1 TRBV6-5 TGTGCCAGCAGTCCGGGACAGGGGCTGACCTACGAGCAGTACTTC CASSPGQGLTYEQYF
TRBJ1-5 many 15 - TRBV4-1 TGCGCCAGCAGCCCTCCCGCGGATAGCAATCAGCCCCAGCATTTT CASSPPADSNQPQHF
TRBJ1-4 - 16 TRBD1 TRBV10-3 TGTGCCAGCTCACCACAAGAGGGGGCGAATAATGAAAAACTGTTTTTT CASSPQEGANNEKLFF
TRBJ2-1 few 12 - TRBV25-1 TGTGCCAGCAGTGAATCGGTCGGCGAGCAGTTCTTC CASSESVGEQFF
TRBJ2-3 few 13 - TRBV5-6 TGTGCCAGCAGCATCTCTAGAGGAGATACGCAGTATTTT CASSISRGDTQYF
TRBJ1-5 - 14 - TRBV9 TGTGCCAGCTCATCCATGGATAGCAATCAGCCCCAGCATTTT CASSSMDSNQPQHF
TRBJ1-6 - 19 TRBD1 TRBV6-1 TGTGCCAGCAGTGAAGCGCTTTATATCGGGACAGGGAGAAATTCACCCCTCCACTTT CASSEALYIGTGRNSPLHF
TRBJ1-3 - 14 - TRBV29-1 TGCAGCGTTGAAGTTGGGGGGCTCGGAAACACCATATATTTT CSVEVGGLGNTIYF
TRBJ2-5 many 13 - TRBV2 TGTGCCAGCAGTGAGGGGTTCCAAGAGACCCAGTACTTC CASSEGFQETQYF
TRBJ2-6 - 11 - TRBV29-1 TGCAGCGGAGGGGGGGCCAACGTCCTGACTTTC CSGGGANVLTF
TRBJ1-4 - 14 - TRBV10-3 TGTGCCATCAGTAGGACCAATCCGGGTGAAAAACTGTTTTTT CAISRTNPGEKLFF
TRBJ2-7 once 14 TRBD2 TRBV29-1 TGCAGCGTTGGGACTAGCGGGGCGTTCTACGAGCAGTACTTC CSVGTSGAFYEQYF
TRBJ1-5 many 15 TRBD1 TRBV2 TGTGCCAGCAGTACACCGGGACAGGGTTTTGAGCCCCAGCATTTT CASSTPGQGFEPQHF
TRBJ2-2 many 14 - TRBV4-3 TGCGCCAGCAGCCAAGAGGAAAACACCGGGGAGCTGTTTTTT CASSQEENTGELFF
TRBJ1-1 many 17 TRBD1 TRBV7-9 TGTGCCAGCAGCTTAGCACACAGGGGATTTGGGAACACTGAAGCTTTCTTT CASSLAHRGFGNTEAFF
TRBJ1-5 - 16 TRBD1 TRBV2 TGTGCCAGCAGCGAAGACAGGGGGGCCAACAATCAGCCCCAGCATTTT CASSEDRGANNQPQHF
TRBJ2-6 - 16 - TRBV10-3 TGTGCCAGCAGTGACGGGTTTGGGTCTGGGGCCAACGTCCTGACTTTC CASSDGFGSGANVLTF
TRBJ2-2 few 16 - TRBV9 TGTGCCAGCAGCGTAGGGTCGGGAACCTCAACCGGGGAGCTGTTTTTT CASSVGSGTSTGELFF
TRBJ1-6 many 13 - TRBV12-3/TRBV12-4 TGTGCCAGCAGTTCAGCGGTGAATTCACCCCTCCACTTT CASSSAVNSPLHF
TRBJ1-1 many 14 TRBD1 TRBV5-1 TGCGCCAGCAGCGAAGGGACAGGGGACACTGAAGCTTTCTTT CASSEGTGDTEAFF
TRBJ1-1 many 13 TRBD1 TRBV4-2 TGTGCCAGCAGCTCCCCGGGGACAGACGAAGCTTTCTTT CASSSPGTDEAFF
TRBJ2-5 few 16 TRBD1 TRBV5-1 TGCGCCAGCAGCAAGCAAACTCAGACAGGGAAAGAGACCCAGTACTTC CASSKQTQTGKETQYF
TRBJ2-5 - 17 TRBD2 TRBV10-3 TGTGCCATCAAATCCATAGGCGGAGCGGGGGTCCAAGAGACCCAGTACTTC CAIKSIGGAGVQETQYF
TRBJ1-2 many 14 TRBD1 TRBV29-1 TGCAGCGTTGATATCCGGGACAGGCTTTATGGCTACACCTTC CSVDIRDRLYGYTF
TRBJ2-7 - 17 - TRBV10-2 TGTGCCACCGGAGACCCAGGCCAGCCCCACAGCTTCTACGAGCAGTACTTC CATGDPGQPHSFYEQYF
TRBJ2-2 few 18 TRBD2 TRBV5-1 TGCGCCAGCAGCTACCGGGGAGGGACTAGCGGTCACACCGGGGAGCTGTTTTTT CASSYRGGTSGHTGELFF
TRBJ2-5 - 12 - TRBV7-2 TGTGCCAGCAGCGTCGACTCTGGGGCCCAGTACTTC CASSVDSGAQYF
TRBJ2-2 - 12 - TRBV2 TGTGCCAGCAGTGAATACCAAGGGGAGCTGTTTTTT CASSEYQGELFF
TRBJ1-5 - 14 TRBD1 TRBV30 TGTGCCTGGAGTAGGACAGGCCTCAATCAGCCCCAGCATTTT CAWSRTGLNQPQHF
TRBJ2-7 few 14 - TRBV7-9 TGTGCCAGCAGCTTAGTTGGAGGGCCGCACGAGCAGTACTTC CASSLVGGPHEQYF
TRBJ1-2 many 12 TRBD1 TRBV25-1 TGTGCCAGCAGTGAGACAGGGGATGGCTACACCTTC CASSETGDGYTF
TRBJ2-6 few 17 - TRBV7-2 TGTGCCAGCAGCCTAAGGGGAGTCCCCTCTGGGGCCAACGTCCTGACTTTC CASSLRGVPSGANVLTF
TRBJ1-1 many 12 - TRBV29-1 TGCAGCGTTGAAGATCAGCGGGGAGGGGCTTTCTTT CSVEDQRGGAFF
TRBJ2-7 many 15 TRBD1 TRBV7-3 TGTGCCAGCAGCTTAGGGACAGATCAATCCCCCGAGCAGTACTTC CASSLGTDQSPEQYF
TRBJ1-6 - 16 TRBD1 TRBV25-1 TGTGCCAGCAGTGAAGGACAGGGGGGCTCGAATTCACCCCTCCACTTT CASSEGQGGSNSPLHF
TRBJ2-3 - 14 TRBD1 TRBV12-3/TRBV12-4 TGTGCCAGCAGCCCTCAACAGGGGACGCAACTTGGGTATTTT CASSPQQGTQLGYF
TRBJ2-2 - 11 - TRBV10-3 TGTGCCATCAGTGGTAACAGGGAGCTGTTTTTT CAISGNRELFF
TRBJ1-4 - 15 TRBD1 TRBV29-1 TGCAGCGTAGACATGGGACAGGGAACTAATGAAAAACTGTTTTTT CSVDMGQGTNEKLFF
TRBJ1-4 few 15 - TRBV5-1 TGCGCCAGCAGCTTGGCCCAGGGGTCTAGGGAAAAACTGTTTTTT CASSLAQGSREKLFF
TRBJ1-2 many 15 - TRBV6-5 TGTGCCAGCAGCTCCCTGTCTCCCTCAAACTATGGCTACACCTTC CASSSLSPSNYGYTF